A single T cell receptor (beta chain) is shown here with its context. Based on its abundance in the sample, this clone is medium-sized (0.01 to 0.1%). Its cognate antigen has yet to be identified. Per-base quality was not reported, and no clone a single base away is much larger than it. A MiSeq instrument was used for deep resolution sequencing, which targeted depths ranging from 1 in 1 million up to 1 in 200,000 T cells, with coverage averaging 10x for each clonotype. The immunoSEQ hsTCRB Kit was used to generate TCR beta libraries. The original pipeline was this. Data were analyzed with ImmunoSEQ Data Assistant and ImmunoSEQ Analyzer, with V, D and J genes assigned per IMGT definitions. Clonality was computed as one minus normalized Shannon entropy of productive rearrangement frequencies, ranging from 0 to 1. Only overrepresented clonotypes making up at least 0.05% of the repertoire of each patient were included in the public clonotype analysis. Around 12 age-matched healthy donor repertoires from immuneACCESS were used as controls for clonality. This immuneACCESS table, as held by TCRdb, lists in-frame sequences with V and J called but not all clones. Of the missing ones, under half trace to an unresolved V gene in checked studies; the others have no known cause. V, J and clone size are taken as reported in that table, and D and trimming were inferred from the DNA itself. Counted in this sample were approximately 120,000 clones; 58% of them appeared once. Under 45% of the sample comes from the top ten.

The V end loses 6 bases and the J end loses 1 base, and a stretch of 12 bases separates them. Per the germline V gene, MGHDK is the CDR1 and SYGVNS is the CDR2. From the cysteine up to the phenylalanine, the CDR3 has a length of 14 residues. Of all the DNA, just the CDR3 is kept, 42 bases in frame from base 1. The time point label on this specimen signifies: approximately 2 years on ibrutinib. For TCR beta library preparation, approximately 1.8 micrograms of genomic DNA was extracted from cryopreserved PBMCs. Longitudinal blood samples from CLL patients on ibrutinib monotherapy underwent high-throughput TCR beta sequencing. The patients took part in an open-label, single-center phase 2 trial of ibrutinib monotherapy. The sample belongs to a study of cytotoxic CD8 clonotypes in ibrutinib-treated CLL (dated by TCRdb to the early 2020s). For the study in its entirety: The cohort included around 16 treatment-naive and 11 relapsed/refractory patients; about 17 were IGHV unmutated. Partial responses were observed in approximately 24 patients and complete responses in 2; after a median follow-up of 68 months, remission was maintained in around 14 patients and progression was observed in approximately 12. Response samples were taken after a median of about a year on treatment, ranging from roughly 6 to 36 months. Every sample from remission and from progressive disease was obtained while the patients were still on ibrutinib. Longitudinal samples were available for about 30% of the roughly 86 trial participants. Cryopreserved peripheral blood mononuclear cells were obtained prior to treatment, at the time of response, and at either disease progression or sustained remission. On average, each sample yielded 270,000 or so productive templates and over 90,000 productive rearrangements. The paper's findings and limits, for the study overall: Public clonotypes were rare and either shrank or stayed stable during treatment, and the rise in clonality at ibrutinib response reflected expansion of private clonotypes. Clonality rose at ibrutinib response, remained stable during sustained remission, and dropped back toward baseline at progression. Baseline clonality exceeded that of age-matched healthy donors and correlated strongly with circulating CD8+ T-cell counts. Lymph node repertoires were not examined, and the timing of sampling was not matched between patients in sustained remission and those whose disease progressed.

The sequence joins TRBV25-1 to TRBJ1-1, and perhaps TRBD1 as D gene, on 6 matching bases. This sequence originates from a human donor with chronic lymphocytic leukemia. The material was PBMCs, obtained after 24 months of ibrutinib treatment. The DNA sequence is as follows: TGTGCCAGCAGACAGGGAGGGGGGAACACTGAAGCTTTCTTT. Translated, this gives CASRQGGGNTEAFF.